This is a list of T cell receptor beta chains from one sample in a study of chemoradiotherapy in HPV16-positive cancers. Profiled with immunoSEQ multiplex PCR; TCRdb holds only in-frame clones, not every one. Altogether tens of thousands of clones are present, around 80% being singletons, with the ten largest covering approximately 4.2%. Sequenced here: blood, sampled from a patient who underwent chemoradiotherapy. Receptor source: a human donor with HPV-associated anogenital cancer. The CDR3 runs from the conserved cysteine through the conserved F or W. The D gene is left open where the match is weak. Clone size is shown for a subset of rows, as once, few, many or a class of expanded clone.

clone size: -
V gene: TRBV6-5
D gene: -
J gene: TRBJ1-5
CDR3 protein: CASSPEYSNQPQHF
CDR3 DNA: TGTGCCAGCAGCCCAGAGTATAGCAATCAGCCCCAGCATTTT

clone size: -
V gene: TRBV14
D gene: -
J gene: TRBJ2-3
CDR3 protein: CASSQVGNTQYF
CDR3 DNA: TGTGCCAGCAGCCAAGTTGGGAATACGCAGTATTTT

clone size: -
V gene: TRBV14
D gene: -
J gene: TRBJ1-2
CDR3 protein: CASSQDSQYGYTF
CDR3 DNA: TGTGCCAGCAGCCAAGACTCCCAATATGGCTACACCTTC

clone size: -
V gene: TRBV4-3
D gene: -
J gene: TRBJ2-7
CDR3 protein: CASSQASTGKLKEQYF
CDR3 DNA: TGCGCCAGCAGCCAAGCGTCAACGGGCAAATTGAAGGAGCAGTACTTC

clone size: -
V gene: TRBV6-1
D gene: -
J gene: TRBJ1-3
CDR3 protein: CASSVEIAGNTIYF
CDR3 DNA: TGTGCCAGCAGTGTCGAGATTGCAGGAAACACCATATATTTT

clone size: -
V gene: TRBV5-6
D gene: TRBD2
J gene: TRBJ2-7
CDR3 protein: CASSLGGTSGGKQYF
CDR3 DNA: TGTGCCAGCAGCTTAGGTGGGACTAGCGGGGGGAAGCAGTACTTC

clone size: few
V gene: TRBV6-1
D gene: TRBD1
J gene: TRBJ1-5
CDR3 protein: CASSLGQGWNQPQHF
CDR3 DNA: TGTGCCAGCAGCCTCGGACAGGGATGGAATCAGCCCCAGCATTTT

clone size: -
V gene: TRBV19
D gene: -
J gene: TRBJ1-5
CDR3 protein: CASTPLGAGQPQHF
CDR3 DNA: TGTGCCAGTACCCCCTTAGGGGCCGGTCAGCCCCAGCATTTT

clone size: -
V gene: TRBV27
D gene: -
J gene: TRBJ1-5
CDR3 protein: CASSLNRKQPQHF
CDR3 DNA: TGTGCCAGCAGTTTAAACAGAAAGCAGCCCCAGCATTTT

clone size: once
V gene: TRBV11-2
D gene: -
J gene: TRBJ2-5
CDR3 protein: CASSSRGFGPPVQETQYF
CDR3 DNA: TGTGCCAGCAGCTCCAGGGGATTCGGGCCGCCTGTACAAGAGACCCAGTACTTC

clone size: once
V gene: TRBV6-1
D gene: -
J gene: TRBJ1-3
CDR3 protein: CASSVPQGNTIYF
CDR3 DNA: TGTGCCAGCAGTGTCCCACAGGGAAACACCATATATTTT

clone size: few
V gene: TRBV19
D gene: -
J gene: TRBJ1-2
CDR3 protein: CASSIPGDVGYTF
CDR3 DNA: TGTGCCAGTAGTATACCGGGCGATGTAGGCTACACCTTC

clone size: -
V gene: TRBV6-1
D gene: TRBD2
J gene: TRBJ2-7
CDR3 protein: CASSARTSGGASSYEQYF
CDR3 DNA: TGTGCCAGCAGTGCCAGGACTAGCGGGGGCGCCAGCTCCTACGAGCAGTACTTC

clone size: -
V gene: TRBV9
D gene: -
J gene: TRBJ2-2
CDR3 protein: CASSIRRGEPNTGELFF
CDR3 DNA: TGTGCCAGCAGCATTCGCCGGGGAGAGCCGAACACCGGGGAGCTGTTTTTT

clone size: few
V gene: TRBV11-2
D gene: -
J gene: TRBJ1-1
CDR3 protein: CASSGRGEAFF
CDR3 DNA: TGTGCCAGCAGCGGACGGGGTGAAGCTTTCTTT

clone size: -
V gene: TRBV19
D gene: -
J gene: TRBJ1-1
CDR3 protein: CASSIRANTEAFF
CDR3 DNA: TGTGCCAGTAGTATTAGAGCGAACACTGAAGCTTTCTTT

clone size: -
V gene: TRBV7-8
D gene: -
J gene: TRBJ1-4
CDR3 protein: CASSLDSHEIEKLFF
CDR3 DNA: TGTGCCAGCAGCTTGGACAGCCACGAGATTGAAAAACTGTTTTTT

clone size: -
V gene: TRBV6-6
D gene: -
J gene: TRBJ2-3
CDR3 protein: CASSYGSGGGADTQYF
CDR3 DNA: TGTGCCAGCAGTTACGGATCGGGGGGCGGGGCAGATACGCAGTATTTT

clone size: medium-sized
V gene: TRBV9
D gene: -
J gene: TRBJ2-1
CDR3 protein: CASSELQGNNEQFF
CDR3 DNA: TGTGCCAGCAGCGAGCTGCAGGGAAACAATGAGCAGTTCTTC

clone size: once
V gene: TRBV6-5
D gene: -
J gene: TRBJ2-2
CDR3 protein: CASRDHRGGTGELFF
CDR3 DNA: TGTGCCAGCAGGGATCACAGGGGAGGGACCGGGGAGCTGTTTTTT

clone size: -
V gene: TRBV5-1
D gene: TRBD1
J gene: TRBJ1-4
CDR3 protein: CASSRTGDTTNEKLFF
CDR3 DNA: TGCGCCAGCAGCCGGACAGGGGATACGACTAATGAAAAACTGTTTTTT

clone size: -
V gene: TRBV7-8
D gene: -
J gene: TRBJ1-5
CDR3 protein: CASSLDRGPQHF
CDR3 DNA: TGTGCCAGCAGCTTAGATCGTGGGCCCCAGCATTTT

clone size: -
V gene: TRBV7-3
D gene: -
J gene: TRBJ2-2
CDR3 protein: CASSLQGARTRELFF
CDR3 DNA: TGTGCCAGCAGCTTACAAGGGGCCCGGACTCGGGAGCTGTTTTTT

clone size: -
V gene: TRBV27
D gene: -
J gene: TRBJ1-5
CDR3 protein: CASSLVGVNQPQHF
CDR3 DNA: TGTGCCAGCAGTTTAGTGGGAGTGAATCAGCCCCAGCATTTT

clone size: -
V gene: TRBV5-1
D gene: -
J gene: TRBJ1-4
CDR3 protein: CASSLASLGGEKLFF
CDR3 DNA: TGCGCCAGCAGCTTGGCATCTCTTGGGGGTGAAAAACTGTTTTTT

clone size: -
V gene: TRBV5-3
D gene: -
J gene: TRBJ1-5
CDR3 protein: CARRKQGIGPGQPQHF
CDR3 DNA: TGTGCCAGAAGGAAACAGGGAATTGGGCCTGGTCAGCCCCAGCATTTT

clone size: -
V gene: TRBV11-3
D gene: -
J gene: TRBJ2-1
CDR3 protein: CASSPDEGFNEQFF
CDR3 DNA: TGTGCCAGCAGCCCCGACGAGGGATTCAATGAGCAGTTCTTC

clone size: -
V gene: TRBV5-1
D gene: -
J gene: TRBJ1-2
CDR3 protein: CASSPGYTANYGYTF
CDR3 DNA: TGCGCCAGCAGCCCAGGCTACACTGCTAACTATGGCTACACCTTC

clone size: -
V gene: TRBV7-9
D gene: -
J gene: TRBJ2-7
CDR3 protein: CASSYPGGGTSEQYF
CDR3 DNA: TGTGCCAGCAGCTACCCCGGGGGAGGCACCAGCGAGCAGTACTTC

clone size: few
V gene: TRBV30
D gene: -
J gene: TRBJ1-5
CDR3 protein: CAWSVGGSAQHF
CDR3 DNA: TGTGCCTGGAGTGTGGGGGGTTCGGCCCAGCATTTT

clone size: -
V gene: TRBV30
D gene: -
J gene: TRBJ1-6
CDR3 protein: CAWMGPNSPLHF
CDR3 DNA: TGTGCCTGGATGGGACCTAATTCACCCCTCCACTTT

clone size: few
V gene: TRBV7-9
D gene: -
J gene: TRBJ1-1
CDR3 protein: CASDTSNTEAFF
CDR3 DNA: TGTGCCAGCGACACCTCGAACACTGAAGCTTTCTTT

clone size: -
V gene: TRBV6-1
D gene: -
J gene: TRBJ2-5
CDR3 protein: CASPSQGSTQYF
CDR3 DNA: TGTGCCAGTCCCTCACAGGGTTCGACCCAGTACTTC

clone size: -
V gene: TRBV6-5
D gene: -
J gene: TRBJ1-5
CDR3 protein: CASSRTPDGNQPQHF
CDR3 DNA: TGTGCCAGCAGTCGGACTCCAGATGGCAATCAGCCCCAGCATTTT

clone size: -
V gene: TRBV5-8
D gene: -
J gene: TRBJ2-5
CDR3 protein: CASSLGQVETQYF
CDR3 DNA: TGTGCCAGCAGCTTGGGTCAGGTGGAGACCCAGTACTTC

clone size: -
V gene: TRBV19
D gene: TRBD1
J gene: TRBJ1-1
CDR3 protein: CASSTRQGGTLNTEAFF
CDR3 DNA: TGTGCCAGTAGTACGAGACAGGGGGGAACTTTGAACACTGAAGCTTTCTTT

clone size: once
V gene: TRBV6-6
D gene: TRBD2
J gene: TRBJ2-3
CDR3 protein: CAGAGGGMDTQYF
CDR3 DNA: TGTGCCGGCGCGGGGGGGGGTATGGATACGCAGTATTTT

clone size: -
V gene: TRBV19
D gene: -
J gene: TRBJ2-3
CDR3 protein: CASSILRTDTQYF
CDR3 DNA: TGTGCCAGTAGTATCCTCCGCACAGATACGCAGTATTTT

clone size: -
V gene: TRBV14
D gene: -
J gene: TRBJ1-2
CDR3 protein: CASSQVAVNYGYTF
CDR3 DNA: TGTGCCAGCAGCCAAGTTGCCGTAAACTATGGCTACACCTTC

clone size: -
V gene: TRBV11-3
D gene: -
J gene: TRBJ2-7
CDR3 protein: CASSLASNTYEQYF
CDR3 DNA: TGTGCCAGCAGCTTGGCATCAAATACCTACGAGCAGTACTTC

clone size: once
V gene: TRBV12-5
D gene: -
J gene: TRBJ1-1
CDR3 protein: CASGLNGGSSEAFF
CDR3 DNA: TGTGCTAGTGGTTTGAATGGGGGTTCGAGTGAAGCTTTCTTT

clone size: once
V gene: TRBV11-1
D gene: TRBD1
J gene: TRBJ1-1
CDR3 protein: CASGRQGASEAFF
CDR3 DNA: TGTGCCAGCGGACGACAGGGGGCCTCTGAAGCTTTCTTT

clone size: once
V gene: TRBV19
D gene: -
J gene: TRBJ2-7
CDR3 protein: CASSDTYPSYEQYF
CDR3 DNA: TGTGCCAGTAGTGACACCTACCCTTCCTACGAGCAGTACTTC